Sequencing of this T cell receptor (beta chain) was carried out in a study of cytomegalovirus exposure and HLA in healthy donors. Amplification used 60 Vbeta primers and 13 Jbeta primers. Measured with immunoSEQ multiplex PCR; TCRdb has only the in-frame clones, and not every one. Here the sample spans approximately 240,000 clones, roughly 80% being singletons. This clone has just a few counts. The CDR3 is 15 residues long. The V and J ends lost 4 bases and 6 bases respectively, with 15 bases between them. Germline CDR1 and CDR2: LNHDA and SQIVND (reference sequence). The rearrangement joins TRBV19 to TRBJ2-2; D is possibly TRBD2 (5 bases). The clonotype originates from a woman in her forties in good health and CMV-seropositive. The sequenced sample was PBMCs. The CDR3 DNA follows: TGTGCCAGTAGTAGGGGTCGGCAGAGGGCCGGGGAGCTGTTTTTT. Translation: CASSRGRQRAGELFF.